Listed below are T cell receptor beta chains from one sample, sequenced in a study of technical replicates of blood from a handful of donors. Method: immunoSEQ multiplex PCR; TCRdb's copy keeps in-frame clones and lacks some. The data show tens of thousands of clones, around 97% seen once. Specimen: T cells isolated from PBMCs. Source of these receptors: a human donor in good health. CDR3s include the opening cysteine and the closing phenylalanine or tryptophan. The order of the fields is CDR3 protein, CDR3 DNA, V gene, clone size, D gene, J gene. A D gene is named only where the DNA matches it firmly. A row's size may be missing; if present it is once, few, many or a size class.

CDR3aa: CAQGREGGNYGYTF
CDR3nt: TGTGCCCAAGGGCGGGAAGGAGGGAACTATGGCTACACCTTC
v_gene: TRBV30
abundance: .
d_gene: .
j_gene: TRBJ1-2

CDR3aa: CASGPLNYGYTF
CDR3nt: TGTGCTAGTGGCCCCCTAAACTATGGCTACACCTTC
v_gene: TRBV12-5
abundance: .
d_gene: .
j_gene: TRBJ1-2

CDR3aa: CAARNDRGQPQHF
CDR3nt: TGTGCCGCCCGGAACGACAGGGGTCAGCCCCAGCATTTT
v_gene: TRBV10-3
abundance: .
d_gene: TRBD1
j_gene: TRBJ1-5

CDR3aa: CASSPETGVGYTF
CDR3nt: TGCGCCAGCAGCCCCGAGACAGGGGTTGGCTACACCTTC
v_gene: TRBV4-1
abundance: .
d_gene: TRBD1
j_gene: TRBJ1-2

CDR3aa: CASSRGTEETQYF
CDR3nt: TGTGCCAGCAGTCGGGGGACAGAAGAGACCCAGTACTTC
v_gene: TRBV6-5
abundance: .
d_gene: .
j_gene: TRBJ2-5

CDR3aa: CASGETGFGNTIYF
CDR3nt: TGTGCCAGCGGGGAGACAGGGTTCGGAAACACCATATATTTT
v_gene: TRBV2
abundance: once
d_gene: TRBD1
j_gene: TRBJ1-3

CDR3aa: CATRDTSTDTQYF
CDR3nt: TGCGCCACCCGGGACACCTCCACAGATACGCAGTATTTT
v_gene: TRBV10-1
abundance: .
d_gene: .
j_gene: TRBJ2-3

CDR3aa: CASSPGGAFYGYTF
CDR3nt: TGTGCCAGCAGCCCCGGTGGGGCCTTCTATGGCTACACCTTC
v_gene: TRBV7-2
abundance: .
d_gene: .
j_gene: TRBJ1-2

CDR3aa: CASSDWGQTNTEAFF
CDR3nt: TGTGCCAGCAGTGATTGGGGGCAGACGAACACTGAAGCTTTCTTT
v_gene: TRBV25-1
abundance: .
d_gene: .
j_gene: TRBJ1-1

CDR3aa: CSVTEREAVTDTQYF
CDR3nt: TGCAGCGTTACGGAGCGGGAGGCTGTCACAGATACGCAGTATTTT
v_gene: TRBV29-1
abundance: .
d_gene: TRBD2
j_gene: TRBJ2-3

CDR3aa: CASSSRGLSSYNEQFF
CDR3nt: TGTGCCAGCAGCTCGCGGGGTCTGAGCTCCTACAATGAGCAGTTCTTC
v_gene: TRBV11-2
abundance: .
d_gene: .
j_gene: TRBJ2-1

CDR3aa: CASSLQNEKLFF
CDR3nt: TGTGCCAGCAGCCTACAGAATGAAAAACTGTTTTTT
v_gene: TRBV7-9
abundance: .
d_gene: .
j_gene: TRBJ1-4

CDR3aa: CASSFRGVNLMSSYNEQFF
CDR3nt: TGTGCCAGCAGTTTTCGCGGGGTTAATCTGATGAGCTCCTACAATGAGCAGTTCTTC
v_gene: TRBV27
abundance: .
d_gene: .
j_gene: TRBJ2-1

CDR3aa: CASSYSTGGSLREQYF
CDR3nt: TGTGCCAGCAGTTACTCTACCGGGGGATCACTAAGGGAGCAGTACTTC
v_gene: TRBV6-5
abundance: .
d_gene: .
j_gene: TRBJ2-7

CDR3aa: CASSLFQEPEAFF
CDR3nt: TGTGCCAGCAGCTTGTTTCAGGAACCTGAAGCTTTCTTT
v_gene: TRBV5-6
abundance: .
d_gene: .
j_gene: TRBJ1-1

CDR3aa: CASSGDSGHSNQPQHF
CDR3nt: TGTGCCAGTAGTGGGGACAGTGGTCACAGCAATCAGCCCCAGCATTTT
v_gene: TRBV19
abundance: .
d_gene: TRBD1
j_gene: TRBJ1-5

CDR3aa: CASSPMTSGRVKTQYF
CDR3nt: TGTGCCAGCAGTCCTATGACTAGCGGGAGAGTGAAGACCCAGTACTTC
v_gene: TRBV27
abundance: once
d_gene: TRBD2
j_gene: TRBJ2-5

CDR3aa: CASSLAAYEQYF
CDR3nt: TGTGCCAGCAGCCTGGCAGCCTACGAGCAGTACTTC
v_gene: TRBV5-6
abundance: .
d_gene: .
j_gene: TRBJ2-7

CDR3aa: CASSLSLTGGNTDTQYF
CDR3nt: TGTGCCAGCAGCTTATCCCTTACAGGGGGGAACACAGATACGCAGTATTTT
v_gene: TRBV5-6
abundance: .
d_gene: TRBD1
j_gene: TRBJ2-3

CDR3aa: CASSVVAGEQYF
CDR3nt: TGTGCCAGCAGCGTCGTGGCGGGAGAGCAGTACTTC
v_gene: TRBV9
abundance: .
d_gene: .
j_gene: TRBJ2-7

CDR3aa: CASSWGHASNQPQHF
CDR3nt: TGTGCCAGTAGTTGGGGACATGCCAGCAATCAGCCCCAGCATTTT
v_gene: TRBV19
abundance: .
d_gene: .
j_gene: TRBJ1-5

CDR3aa: CASSLSWTGLGYGYTF
CDR3nt: TGTGCCAGCAGTTTATCGTGGACAGGGTTGGGCTATGGCTACACCTTC
v_gene: TRBV27
abundance: .
d_gene: TRBD1
j_gene: TRBJ1-2

CDR3aa: CASSQVPADLRSYNEQFF
CDR3nt: TGCGCCAGCAGCCAAGTCCCCGCGGACTTACGCTCCTACAATGAGCAGTTCTTC
v_gene: TRBV4-1
abundance: .
d_gene: .
j_gene: TRBJ2-1

CDR3aa: CASSYGPSYEQYF
CDR3nt: TGTGCCAGCAGTTACGGGCCCTCCTACGAGCAGTACTTC
v_gene: TRBV6-5
abundance: .
d_gene: .
j_gene: TRBJ2-7

CDR3aa: CASSLSTGGPYEQYF
CDR3nt: TGTGCCAGCAGTTTGTCGACAGGGGGCCCCTACGAGCAGTACTTC
v_gene: TRBV27
abundance: .
d_gene: TRBD1
j_gene: TRBJ2-7

CDR3aa: CASSLRGPGGELFF
CDR3nt: TGTGCCAGTAGTCTCAGGGGGCCGGGCGGGGAGCTGTTTTTT
v_gene: TRBV19
abundance: .
d_gene: TRBD1
j_gene: TRBJ2-2

CDR3aa: CASSLTETSEKLFF
CDR3nt: TGCGCCAGCAGCTTGACCGAGACAAGTGAAAAACTGTTTTTT
v_gene: TRBV5-1
abundance: .
d_gene: .
j_gene: TRBJ1-4